The clone carrying this TCR beta chain was counted only a few times. Its antigen is currently unknown. These data are taken from a study of T cells in Graves' hyperthyroidism and ophthalmopathy. For the study at large: Before treatment of any kind, peripheral blood was taken at initial diagnosis. Overall study findings and caveats: Blood also held most thyroid clonotypes expanded beyond 0.001. Stable hyperthyroidism was told apart from ophthalmopathy by a model built on 13 V-J features.

Diagnosing involved the use of clinical symptoms, serum thyroxine and TRAb, thyroid ultrasound and orbital computed tomography. It was RNA transcripts that yielded the amplified TCR beta CDR3 regions. HTBI primers were the set used in a first-round RT-PCR of the TCR CDR3. TCRdb reprocessed the multiplex PCR reads with MiXCR, giving one entry per CDR3 protein. The repertoire holds around 400,000 distinct CDR3 sequences, with 20% to 30% as singletons. The receptor comes from a man aged 50 to 60 with Graves' hyperthyroidism. The sample consisted of blood.

CDR3 amino acids: CSVVVSGRNTQYF. The CDR3 DNA sequence: TGCAGCGTTGTGGTTAGCGGGAGAAATACGCAGTATTTT. This chain connects TRBV29-1 to TRBJ2-3, with 9 nucleotides matching TRBD2. Germline CDR1 reads SQVTM; CDR2 reads ANQGSEA. Unmatched junction bases numbered 6, after V lost 4 bases and J lost 7 bases. The CDR3 runs to 13 residues.